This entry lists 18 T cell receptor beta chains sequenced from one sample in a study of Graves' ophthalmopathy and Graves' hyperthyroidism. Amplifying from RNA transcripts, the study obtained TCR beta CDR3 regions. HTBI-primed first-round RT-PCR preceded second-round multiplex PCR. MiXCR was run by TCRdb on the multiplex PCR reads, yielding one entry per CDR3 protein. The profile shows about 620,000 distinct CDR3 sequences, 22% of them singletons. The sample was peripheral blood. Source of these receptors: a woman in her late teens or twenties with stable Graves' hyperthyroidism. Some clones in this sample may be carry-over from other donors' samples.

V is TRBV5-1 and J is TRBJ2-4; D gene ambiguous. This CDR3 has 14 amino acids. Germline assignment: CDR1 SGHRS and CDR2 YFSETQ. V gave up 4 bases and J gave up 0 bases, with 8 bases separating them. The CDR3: CASSRSGAKNIQYF. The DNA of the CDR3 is TGCGCCAGCAGCAGGTCAGGAGCCAAAAACATTCAGTACTTC.

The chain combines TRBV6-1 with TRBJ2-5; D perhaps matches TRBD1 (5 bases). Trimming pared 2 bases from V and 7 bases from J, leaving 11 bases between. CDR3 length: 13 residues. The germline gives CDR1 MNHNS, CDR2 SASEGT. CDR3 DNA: TGTGCCAGCAGTGAAAAGGCAAGGGGGACCCAGTACTTC. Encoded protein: CASSEKARGTQYF.

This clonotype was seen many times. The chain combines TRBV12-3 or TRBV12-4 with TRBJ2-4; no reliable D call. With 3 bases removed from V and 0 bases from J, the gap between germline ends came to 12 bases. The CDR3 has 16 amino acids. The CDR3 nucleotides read TGTGCCAGCAGTTTGACGGCGCGAGAAGCCAAAAACATTCAGTACTTC. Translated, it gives CASSLTAREAKNIQYF.

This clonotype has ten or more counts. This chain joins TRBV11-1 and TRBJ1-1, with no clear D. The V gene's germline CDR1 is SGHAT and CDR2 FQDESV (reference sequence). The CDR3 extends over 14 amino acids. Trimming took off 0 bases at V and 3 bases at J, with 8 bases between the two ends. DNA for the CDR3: TGTGCCAGCAGCTTAGCTAGGACTTACACTGAAGCTTTCTTT. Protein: CASSLARTYTEAFF. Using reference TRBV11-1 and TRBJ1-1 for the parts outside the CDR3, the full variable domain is EAEVAQSPRYKITEKSQAVAFWCDPISGHATLYWYRQILGQGPELLVQFQDESVVDDSQLPKDRFSAERLKGVDSTLKIQPAELGDSAMYLCASSLARTYTEAFFGQGTRLTVV.

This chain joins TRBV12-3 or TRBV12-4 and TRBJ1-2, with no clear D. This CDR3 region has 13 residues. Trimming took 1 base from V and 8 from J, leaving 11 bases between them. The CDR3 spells CASSLVVGMGYTF. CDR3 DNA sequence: TGTGCCAGCAGTTTAGTCGTCGGGATGGGCTACACCTTC.

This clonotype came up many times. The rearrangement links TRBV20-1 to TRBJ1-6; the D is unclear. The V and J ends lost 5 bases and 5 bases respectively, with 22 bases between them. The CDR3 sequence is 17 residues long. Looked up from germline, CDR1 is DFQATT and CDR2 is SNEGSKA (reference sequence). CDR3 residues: CSALIVGGRLHNSPLHF. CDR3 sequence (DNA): TGCAGTGCTCTTATTGTGGGTGGACGCCTACATAATTCACCCCTCCACTTT.

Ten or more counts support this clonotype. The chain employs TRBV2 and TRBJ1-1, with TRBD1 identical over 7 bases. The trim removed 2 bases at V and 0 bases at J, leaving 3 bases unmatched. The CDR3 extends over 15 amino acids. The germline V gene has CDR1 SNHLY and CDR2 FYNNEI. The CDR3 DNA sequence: TGTGCCAGCAGTGAAACACAGGGGATGAACACTGAAGCTTTCTTT. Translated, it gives CASSETQGMNTEAFF.

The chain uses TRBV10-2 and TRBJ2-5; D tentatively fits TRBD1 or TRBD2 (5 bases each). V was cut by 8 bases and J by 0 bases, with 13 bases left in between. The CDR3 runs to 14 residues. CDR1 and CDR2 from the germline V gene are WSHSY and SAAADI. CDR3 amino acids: CASREPGHQETQYF. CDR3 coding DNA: TGCGCCAGCCGCGAGCCGGGACACCAAGAGACCCAGTACTTC.

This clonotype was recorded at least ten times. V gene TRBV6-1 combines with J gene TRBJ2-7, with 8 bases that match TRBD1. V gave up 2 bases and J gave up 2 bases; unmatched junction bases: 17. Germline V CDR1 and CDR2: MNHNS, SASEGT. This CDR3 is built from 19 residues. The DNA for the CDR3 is TGTGCCAGCAGTGAATTCGAAGATGTGGTGGAGACAGGGGCCTACGAGCAGTACTTC. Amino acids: CASSEFEDVVETGAYEQYF.

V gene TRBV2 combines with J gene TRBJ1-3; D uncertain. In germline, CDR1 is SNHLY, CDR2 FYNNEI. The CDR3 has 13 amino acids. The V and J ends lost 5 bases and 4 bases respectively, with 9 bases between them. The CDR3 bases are TGTGCCAGCAGTCCCCAGACAGGAAACACCATATATTTT. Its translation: CASSPQTGNTIYF.

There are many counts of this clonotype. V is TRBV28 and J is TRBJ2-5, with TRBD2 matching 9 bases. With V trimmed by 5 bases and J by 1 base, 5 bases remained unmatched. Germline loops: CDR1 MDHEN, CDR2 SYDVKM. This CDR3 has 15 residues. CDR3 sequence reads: CASSRLAVLQETQYF. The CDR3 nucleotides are TGTGCCAGCAGTAGACTAGCGGTTCTCCAAGAGACCCAGTACTTC.

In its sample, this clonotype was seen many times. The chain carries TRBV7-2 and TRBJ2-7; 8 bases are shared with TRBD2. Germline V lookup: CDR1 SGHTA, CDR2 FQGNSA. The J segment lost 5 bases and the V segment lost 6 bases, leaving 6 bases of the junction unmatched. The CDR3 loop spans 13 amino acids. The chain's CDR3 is CASRFAREDEQYF. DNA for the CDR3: TGTGCCAGCAGGTTTGCGCGGGAGGACGAGCAGTACTTC.

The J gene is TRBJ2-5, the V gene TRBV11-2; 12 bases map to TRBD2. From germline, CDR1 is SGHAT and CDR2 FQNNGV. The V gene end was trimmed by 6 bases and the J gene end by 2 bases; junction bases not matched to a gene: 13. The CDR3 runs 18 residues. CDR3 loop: CASSSFLAGGPMQETQYF. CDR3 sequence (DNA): TGTGCCAGCAGTTCCTTCCTAGCGGGGGGGCCGATGCAAGAGACCCAGTACTTC.

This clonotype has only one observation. The CDR3 nucleotides read TGTGCCAGCAGCTTAGTGGGAGAGGGCCGGGAGACCCAGTACTTC. As protein: CASSLVGEGRETQYF. V is TRBV7-9 and J is TRBJ2-5; perhaps TRBD2 as D (5 bases). The CDR3 totals 15 residues. Germline V gene data show CDR1 as SEHNR and CDR2 as FQNEAQ (reference sequence). V was trimmed by 1 base and J by 5 bases, leaving 14 bases between them.

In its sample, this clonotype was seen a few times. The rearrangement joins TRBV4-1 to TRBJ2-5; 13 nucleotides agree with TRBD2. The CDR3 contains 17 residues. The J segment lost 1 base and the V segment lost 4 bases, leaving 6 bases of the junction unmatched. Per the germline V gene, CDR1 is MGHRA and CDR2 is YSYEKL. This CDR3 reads CASSLRTSGGPQETQYF. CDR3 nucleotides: TGCGCCAGCAGCCTGAGGACTAGCGGGGGACCCCAAGAGACCCAGTACTTC.

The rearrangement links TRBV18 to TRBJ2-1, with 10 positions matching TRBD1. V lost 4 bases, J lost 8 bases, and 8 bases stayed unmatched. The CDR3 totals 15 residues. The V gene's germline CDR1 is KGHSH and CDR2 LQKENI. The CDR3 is CASSRSGQGSDEQFF. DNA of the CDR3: TGTGCCAGCTCACGCTCGGGACAGGGGAGCGATGAGCAGTTCTTC.

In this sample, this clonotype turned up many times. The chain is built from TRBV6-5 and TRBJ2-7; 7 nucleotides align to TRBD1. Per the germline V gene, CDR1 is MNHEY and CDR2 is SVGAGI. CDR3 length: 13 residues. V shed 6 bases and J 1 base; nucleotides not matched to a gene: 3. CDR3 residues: CASRGGESYEQYF. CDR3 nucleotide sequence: TGTGCCAGCAGAGGGGGCGAATCCTACGAGCAGTACTTC.

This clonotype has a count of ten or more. The CDR3 is CASSLARQAGELFF. The CDR3 coding sequence is TGTGCCAGCAGCTTAGCCAGGCAAGCCGGGGAGCTGTTTTTT. The chain combines TRBV11-2 with TRBJ2-2; D is ambiguous. The CDR3 extends over 14 amino acids. V dropped 1 base and J dropped 6 bases, with 9 bases sitting between them. From germline, CDR1 is SGHAT and CDR2 FQNNGV.